These 14 T cell receptor delta chains were all obtained from the same sample, sequenced in a study of delta chains in infants with herpesvirus infections. Reverse transcription of PBMC RNA used primers specific for the gamma and delta chains. TCRdb reapplied CATT to the RT-PCR reads. The table shows over 300 delta-chain clones, with over 15% occurring only once. The sample here was peripheral blood, taken at time point 2 of longitudinal follow-up. These receptor sequences come from a human donor who was a Ugandan infant, either HIV-exposed or HIV-unexposed (not recorded which).

As regards this clone: This may arise from a read error, as a much more abundant clone is one base away. The genes are TRDV1 and TRDJ1; 7 bases agree with TRDD3. Per the germline V gene, CDR1 is TSWWSYY and CDR2 is QGS. Trimming took 1 base from V and 4 from J; bases not matched to a gene: 24. The CDR3 consists of 21 residues. The CDR3 reads CALGEPRGGPHEGDFSDKLIF. CDR3 coding DNA: TGTGCTCTTGGGGAACCCCGGGGAGGCCCTCACGAGGGGGATTTCAGCGATAAACTCATCTTT.

This clone is labeled medium-sized. A single base separates this from a much larger clone, so it may be a read error. The V call is TRDV1, the J call TRDJ1; weak D call: TRDD3 (6 bases). CDR3 length equals 12 residues. In germline, CDR1 is TSWWSYY, CDR2 QGS. V lost 2 bases to trimming and J lost 7 bases, with 8 bases between them. CDR3 sequence: CALGEIGGKLIF. In DNA, the CDR3 is TGTGCTCTTGGGGAAATTGGGGGTAAACTCATCTTT.

This clone qualifies as hyperexpanded. The chain links TRDV2 to TRDJ3, with TRDD3 matching 8 bases. Looked up from germline, CDR1 is GEAIGNYY and CDR2 is EKD. V gave up 0 bases and J gave up 2 bases; unmatched junction bases: 17. The CDR3 extends over 22 amino acids. The CDR3 DNA reads TGTGCCTGTGACACCGGTAATAACTGGGGGCCCTTCCGGCCCTGGGACACCCGACAGATGTTTTTC. Translation: CACDTGNNWGPFRPWDTRQMFF.

Points on this clone: Since a far larger clone is one base different, this is likely a read error. The V and J genes are TRDV2 and TRDJ3; 10 bases are a match to TRDD3. CDR1 and CDR2 from the germline V gene are GEAIGNYY and EKD. The CDR3 has 19 residues. The CDR3 nucleotides read TGTGCCTGTGACACGGTACTGGGGGATCTCTCCTTGGACACCCGACAGATGTTTTTC. Amino acid sequence: CACDTVLGDLSLDTRQMFF.

For this clone: A far larger clone differs by one base, so this is likely a read error. The identical CDR3 is also encoded by other nucleotide sequences in the sample. V is TRDV3 and J is TRDJ1; tentative D call: TRDD3 (5 bases). There are 17 residues in the CDR3. Germline CDR1 TVYSNPD, CDR2 GDNSRS (reference sequence). The chain's CDR3 is CAAPIKVSGWGTDKLIF. The CDR3 nucleotides are TGTGCTGCCCCAATCAAAGTGAGCGGATGGGGCACCGATAAACTCATCTTT. Full variable domain (missing parts from reference TRDV3 and TRDJ1): CDKVTQSSPDQTVASGSEVVLLCTYDTVYSNPDLFWYRIRPDYSFQFVFYGDNSRSEGADFTQGRFSVKHILTQKAFHLVISPVRTEDSATYYCAAPIKVSGWGTDKLIFGKGTRVTVEP.

As concerns this clone: This may arise from a read error, as a much more abundant clone is one base away. V and J are TRDV1 and TRDJ1, with TRDD3 matching 11 bases. Germline assignment: CDR1 TSWWSYY and CDR2 QGS. V lost 6 bases and J lost 4; bases outside the gene matches: 19. The CDR3 spans 19 residues. CDR3 DNA sequence: TGTGCTCTTGGACACCGATCCCGGGGGCTGGGGGATACTGTCGATAAACTCATCTTT. Its translation: CALGHRSRGLGDTVDKLIF.

Note on this clone: Just one base apart from a much larger clone, this may be a read error. Other DNA variants within this sample encode the same CDR3. The CDR3 region has the DNA TGTGCCTGTGTCCGACAGCCTGGAGGATACGACTCACACTTAAACACCGATAAACTCATCTTT. Translating it yields CACVRQPGGYDSHLNTDKLIF. The rearrangement uses TRDV2 and TRDJ1; 7 bases line up with TRDD3. J gave up 0 bases and V 5 bases, and 26 bases lay outside the gene matches. This CDR3 is built from 21 residues. CDR1 is GEAIGNYY and CDR2 is EKD in the germline V gene.

This clone was observed a few times. A far larger clone is one base from this, pointing to a likely read error. The chain recombines TRDV1 with TRDJ2, with D possibly called TRDD2 or TRDD3 (7 bases each). The germline V gene has CDR1 TSWWSYY and CDR2 QGS. This CDR3 has 15 residues. V gave up 11 bases and J gave up 12 bases, with 28 bases separating them. CDR3: CAVVPTFTGADKLFF. CDR3 nucleotide sequence: TGTGCTGTGGTTCCTACCTTTACTGGGGCCGATAAACTCTTCTTT.

In its sample, this clone was seen once. No V gene was called, though TRDJ1 was called as the J gene. The CDR3 runs 10 residues. CDR3 residues: CAGITDKLIF. The CDR3 region has the DNA TGCGCCGGAATCACCGATAAACTCATCTTT.

In its sample, this clone ranks as hyperexpanded (1% or more). This chain connects TRDV1 to TRDJ1; the match to TRDD3 covers 8 bases. The V and J ends lost 5 bases and 0 bases, in that order; junction bases with no gene match: 14. The CDR3 extends over 18 amino acids. Germline V gene lookup returns CDR1 TSWWSYY and CDR2 QGS. The CDR3 sequence is CALGLPVDWGDYTDKLIF. Written as DNA, the CDR3 is TGTGCTCTTGGGCTACCAGTGGACTGGGGGGACTACACCGATAAACTCATCTTT.

This clone came up a few times. This is likely an artifact of a read error, given a far larger clone one base away. The gene calls are TRDV2 and TRDJ1; D might be TRDD3 (6 bases). V lost 3 bases and J 2 bases, leaving 27 bases between the germline ends. CDR1 and CDR2 from the germline V gene are GEAIGNYY and EKD. The CDR3 is made up of 19 amino acids. The DNA for the CDR3 is TGTGCCTGTGACCCTGTAATGGGGGGCCCAACGACTTCAACCGATAAACTCATCTTT. Encoded protein: CACDPVMGGPTTSTDKLIF.

This clone is categorized as hyperexpanded. At the DNA level, this CDR3 is encoded by other sequences in the same sample as well. The V gene is TRDV2, the J gene TRDJ1; 9 bases map to TRDD3. CDR1 is GEAIGNYY, CDR2 EKD, per germline. With V trimmed by 2 bases and J by 3 bases, 3 bases remained unmatched. CDR3 length: 14 amino acids. CDR3: CACDRLGDADKLIF. CDR3 in DNA: TGTGCCTGTGACAGGCTGGGGGATGCCGATAAACTCATCTTT.

This clone was detected only a few times. This likely stems from a read error, as it lies one base from a far larger clone. The rearrangement uses TRDV2 and TRDJ1; TRDD3 agrees at 9 bases. There are 19 residues in the CDR3. In germline, CDR1 is GEAIGNYY, CDR2 EKD. The CDR3 DNA follows: TGTGCCAGTGACACTGAATACTGGGGGACCCCCCCGTACACCGATAAACTCATCTTT. Amino acid sequence: CASDTEYWGTPPYTDKLIF.

Note on this clone: With only one base between it and a far larger clone, this is likely a read error. The chain combines TRAV38-2/DV8 with TRDJ1; tentatively, D is TRDD3 (7 bases). The CDR3 is 22 amino acids. Germline V gives CDR1 TSESDYY, CDR2 QEAYKQQN. V dropped 1 base and J dropped 6 bases, with 37 bases sitting between them. The CDR3 region has the DNA TGTGCTTATAGGAGCTCTATGCCTTCCCCCAGGTTTACTGGGGTCCAGGGCTATAAACTCATCTTT. Amino acids: CAYRSSMPSPRFTGVQGYKLIF.